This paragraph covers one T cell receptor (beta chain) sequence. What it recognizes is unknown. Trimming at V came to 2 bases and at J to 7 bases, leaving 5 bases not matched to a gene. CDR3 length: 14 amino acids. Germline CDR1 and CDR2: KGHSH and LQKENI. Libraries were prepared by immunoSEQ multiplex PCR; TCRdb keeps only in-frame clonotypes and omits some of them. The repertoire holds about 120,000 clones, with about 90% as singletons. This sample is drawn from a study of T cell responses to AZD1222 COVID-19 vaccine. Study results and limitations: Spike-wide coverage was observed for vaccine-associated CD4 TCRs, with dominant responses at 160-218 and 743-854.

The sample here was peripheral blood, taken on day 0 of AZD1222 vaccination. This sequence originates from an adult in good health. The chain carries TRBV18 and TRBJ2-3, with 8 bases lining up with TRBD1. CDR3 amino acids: CASSPGTGVNTQYF. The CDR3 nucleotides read TGTGCCAGCTCACCAGGGACAGGTGTGAATACGCAGTATTTT.